The clone carrying this T cell receptor (beta chain) was seen more than once but under ten times. This sample is part of a study of T cell changes during pregnancy in multiple sclerosis. Germline assignment: CDR1 ENHRY and CDR2 SYGVKD. The CDR3 spans 14 residues. With V trimmed by 6 bases and J by 7 bases, 8 bases remained unmatched. Only in-frame clones appear in the TCRdb table, and some are missing; sequencing was by immunoSEQ multiplex PCR. The sample has under 150,000 clones; about 95% are singletons. The chain uses TRBV10-3 and TRBJ2-7, with TRBD1 matching 11 bases. The sequencing used peripheral blood, collected after pregnancy. This clonotype originated in a female donor with multiple sclerosis, enrolled in a pregnancy study. Here the CDR3 DNA reads TGTGCCATCAGAAGGACAGGGGGCACGGGGGAGCAGTACTTC. Its translation is CAIRRTGGTGEQYF.